This TCR beta chain came from a study of long-term antiretroviral therapy in people with HIV. Study results and caveats: Diversity went up after ART and still fell short of transplant donor controls.

This clone was recorded once. The target antigen is unknown. Run at survey level, the immunoSEQ assay was version v3.0. Clones were read by immunoSEQ multiplex PCR, and TCRdb kept only the in-frame ones, dropping some. This table holds approximately 20,000 clones, about 88% found once. This CDR3 has 14 residues. V lost 8 bases and J 3 bases, leaving 17 bases between the germline ends. CDR1 and CDR2 from the germline V gene are MGHRA and YSYEKL. The TCR comes from a man aged 18 to 30 with HIV. The chain uses TRBV4-1 and TRBJ2-7; D may be TRBD1 (5 bases). The material sequenced was unsorted PBMCs, taken 0.9 years after starting antiretroviral therapy. This CDR3 is CASRPGQYLYEQYV. Written as DNA, the CDR3 is TGCGCCAGCCGACCAGGGCAGTACCTCTACGAGCAGTACGTC.